This T cell receptor beta chain was sequenced during a study of vaccination effects on CD4 cells after COVID-19. Points from the study as a whole: Clones that were induced by infection or by vaccine showed marked contraction late after vaccination.

Antigen-specific CD4+ T cells expanded by the ViraFEST assay with viral peptide pools were then sequenced. A roughly 10-day culture period preceded the isolation of CD4+ T cells. A few counts support this clone. Its cognate antigen is unknown. A junction end diverges from the germline sequence, so it may reflect a read error. Sequencing was performed with immunoSEQ multiplex PCR; in TCRdb, only in-frame clones are kept and a portion is missing. The data contain fewer than 40,000 clones, roughly two thirds of them singletons. This CDR3 comprises 17 residues. The germline CDR1 and CDR2 sequences are SSHAT and FNYEAQ (reference sequence).

The J gene is TRBJ2-2, the V gene TRBV7-7; possibly TRBD1 for D (6 bases). The material sequenced was CD4+ T cells from PBMCs cultured with HCoV-229E spike peptides, taken before COVID-19 vaccination. The sequence derives from a human donor who received a COVID-19 vaccine. The CDR3 spells CASSSGVGTSNTGELFF. In nucleotides, the CDR3 is TGTGCTAGCAGCTCTGGTGTAGGGACAAGCAACACCGGGGAGCTGTTTTTT.